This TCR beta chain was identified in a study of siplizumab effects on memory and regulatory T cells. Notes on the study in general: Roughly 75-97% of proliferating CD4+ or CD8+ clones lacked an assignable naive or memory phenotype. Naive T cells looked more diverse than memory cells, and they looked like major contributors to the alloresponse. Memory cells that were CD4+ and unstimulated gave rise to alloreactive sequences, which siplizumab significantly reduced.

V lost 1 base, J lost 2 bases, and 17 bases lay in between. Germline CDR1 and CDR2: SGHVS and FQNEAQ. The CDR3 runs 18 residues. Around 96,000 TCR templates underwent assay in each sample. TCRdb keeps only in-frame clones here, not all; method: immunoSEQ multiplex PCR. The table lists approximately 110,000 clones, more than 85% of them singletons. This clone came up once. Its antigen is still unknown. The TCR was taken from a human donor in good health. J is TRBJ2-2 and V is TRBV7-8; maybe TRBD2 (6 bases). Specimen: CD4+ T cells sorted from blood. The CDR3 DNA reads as TGTGCCAGCAGCTTAGTGTTTGGCGGGGCCCATAACACCGGGGAGCTGTTTTTT. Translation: CASSLVFGGAHNTGELFF.